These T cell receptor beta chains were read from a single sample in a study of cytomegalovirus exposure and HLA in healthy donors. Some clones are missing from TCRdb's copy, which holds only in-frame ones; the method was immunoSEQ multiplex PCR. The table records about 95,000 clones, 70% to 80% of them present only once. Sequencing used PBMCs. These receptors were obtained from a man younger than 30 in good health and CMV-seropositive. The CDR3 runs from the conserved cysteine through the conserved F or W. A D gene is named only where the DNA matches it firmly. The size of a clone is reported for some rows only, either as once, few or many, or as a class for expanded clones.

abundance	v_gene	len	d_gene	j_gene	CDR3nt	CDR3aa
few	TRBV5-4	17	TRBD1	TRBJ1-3	TGTGCCAGCAGCTTGGAGGGACAGGCCTCTCTCGGAAACACCATATATTTT	CASSLEGQASLGNTIYF
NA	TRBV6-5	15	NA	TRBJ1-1	TGTGCCAGCAGTTGGTCCAGGGATACGAACACTGAAGCTTTCTTT	CASSWSRDTNTEAFF
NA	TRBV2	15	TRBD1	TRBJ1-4	TGTGCCAGCAGGTCCGGACAGGCAACTAATGAAAAACTGTTTTTT	CASRSGQATNEKLFF
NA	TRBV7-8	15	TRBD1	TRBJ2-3	TGTGCCAGCAGCTTACCGACAGGGATAACAGATACGCAGTATTTT	CASSLPTGITDTQYF
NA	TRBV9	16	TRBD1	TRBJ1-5	TGTGCCAGCAGCCCCGGGACAGGGGCTTCCAATCAGCCCCAGCATTTT	CASSPGTGASNQPQHF
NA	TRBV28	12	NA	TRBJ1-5	TGTGCCAGTTACAGAAACAATCAGCCCCAGCATTTT	CASYRNNQPQHF
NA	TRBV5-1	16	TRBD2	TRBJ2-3	TGCGCCAGCAGCTTGGCACTAGCGGGGGACACAGATACGCAGTATTTT	CASSLALAGDTDTQYF
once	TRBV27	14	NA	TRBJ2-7	TGTGCCAGCAGTTTTTTAGCGAACTCCTACGAGCAGTACTTC	CASSFLANSYEQYF
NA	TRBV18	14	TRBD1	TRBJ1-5	TGTGCCAGCTCTCAGGGACAGGGAGGCCAGCCCCAGCATTTT	CASSQGQGGQPQHF
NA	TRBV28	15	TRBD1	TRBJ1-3	TGTGCCAGCAGTCCAGGGACAGGCTCTGGAAACACCATATATTTT	CASSPGTGSGNTIYF
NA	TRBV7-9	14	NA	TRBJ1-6	TGTGCCAGCAGCGACAGTAGAAGAGAGTCACCCCTCCACTTT	CASSDSRRESPLHF
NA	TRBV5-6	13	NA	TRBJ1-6	TGTGCCAGCAGCCGGAGGGACGCCGGGCCCCTCCACTTT	CASSRRDAGPLHF
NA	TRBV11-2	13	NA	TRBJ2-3	TGTGCCAGCAGCTTAGTCCTAACAGATACGCAGTATTTT	CASSLVLTDTQYF
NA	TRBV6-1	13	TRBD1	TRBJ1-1	TGTGCCAGCAGTCGGACAGGGAGGACTGAAGCTTTCTTT	CASSRTGRTEAFF
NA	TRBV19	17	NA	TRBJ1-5	TGTGCCAGTAGCATGGGGAGTGGCGGAGGGAACAATCAGCCCCAGCATTTT	CASSMGSGGGNNQPQHF
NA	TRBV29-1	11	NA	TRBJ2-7	TGCAGCGGGGGGACTCCCTACGAGCAGTACTTC	CSGGTPYEQYF
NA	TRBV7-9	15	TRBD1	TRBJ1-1	TGTGCCAGCAGCTTATTGGGTACAGGGGAGCACGGGGCTTTCTTT	CASSLLGTGEHGAFF
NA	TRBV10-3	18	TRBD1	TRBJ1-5	TGTGCCATCAGTGGCGCCCCACGGGACAGTCGATCCGATCAGCCCCAGCATTTT	CAISGAPRDSRSDQPQHF
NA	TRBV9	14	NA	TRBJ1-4	TGTGCCAGCAGCCGAGGGCGGGCCCCCGAAAAACTGTTTTTT	CASSRGRAPEKLFF
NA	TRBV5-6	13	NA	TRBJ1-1	TGTGCCAGCACTGACAGCTTGAACACTGAAGCTTTCTTT	CASTDSLNTEAFF
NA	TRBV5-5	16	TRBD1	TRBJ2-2	TGTGCCAGCAGCAGGGACAGGACCATGGGCACCGGGGAGCTGTTTTTT	CASSRDRTMGTGELFF
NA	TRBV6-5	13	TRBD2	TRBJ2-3	TGTGCCAGCAGGTCTAGCGGGGCAGATACGCAGTATTTT	CASRSSGADTQYF
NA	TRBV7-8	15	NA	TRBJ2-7	TGTGCCAGCAGCTTTCACCGGGACACCTCCTACGAGCAGTACTTC	CASSFHRDTSYEQYF
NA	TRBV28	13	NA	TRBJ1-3	TGTGCCAGCAGTTTTATAGCTGGGAACACCATATATTTT	CASSFIAGNTIYF
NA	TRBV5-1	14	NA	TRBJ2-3	TGCGCCAGCAGGGGGCAGCCACTCACAGATACGCAGTATTTT	CASRGQPLTDTQYF
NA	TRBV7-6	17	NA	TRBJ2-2	TGTGCCAGCAGCCCACGAGGGCAGGGGCGAAACACCGGGGAGCTGTTTTTT	CASSPRGQGRNTGELFF
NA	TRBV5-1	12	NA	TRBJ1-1	TGCGCCAGCAGCCCACAGGGCGCTGAAGCTTTCTTT	CASSPQGAEAFF
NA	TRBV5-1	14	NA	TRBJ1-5	TGCGCCAGCAGCGTGGGGGACACGAATCAGCCCCAGCATTTT	CASSVGDTNQPQHF
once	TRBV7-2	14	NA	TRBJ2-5	TGTGCCAGCAGCTTAGACAGGAGCCAAGAGACCCAGTACTTC	CASSLDRSQETQYF
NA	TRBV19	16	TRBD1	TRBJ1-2	TGTGCCAGTAGCCGGGACAGGGGAAACGCGTTCTATGGCTACACCTTC	CASSRDRGNAFYGYTF
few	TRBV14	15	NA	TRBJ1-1	TGTGCCAGCAGCCGACGCACAGGAAAGAACACTGAAGCTTTCTTT	CASSRRTGKNTEAFF
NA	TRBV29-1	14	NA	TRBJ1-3	TGCAGCGTTGGTTTCGCGGGCTCTGGAAACACCATATATTTT	CSVGFAGSGNTIYF
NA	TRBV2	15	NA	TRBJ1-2	TGTGCCAGCAGTGAGCGGGTAGTCGGTAACTATGGCTACACCTTC	CASSERVVGNYGYTF
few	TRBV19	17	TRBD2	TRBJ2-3	TGTGCCAGTAGTACTCCGGGACTAGCGGGGGGGGCAGATACGCAGTATTTT	CASSTPGLAGGADTQYF
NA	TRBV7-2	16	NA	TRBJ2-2	TGTGCCAGCAGGAGGGCCTTCCACTCGAACACCGGGGAGCTGTTTTTT	CASRRAFHSNTGELFF
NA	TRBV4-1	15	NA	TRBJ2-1	TGCGCCAGCAGCCAGTCGGTCACCCTCTACAATGAGCAGTTCTTC	CASSQSVTLYNEQFF
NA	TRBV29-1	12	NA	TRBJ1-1	TGCAGCGGGGGACTCCCTAACACTGAAGCTTTCTTT	CSGGLPNTEAFF
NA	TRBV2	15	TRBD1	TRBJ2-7	TGTGCCAGCAGTGTTTTTCCGGGACAGGGTGATGGGCAGTACTTC	CASSVFPGQGDGQYF
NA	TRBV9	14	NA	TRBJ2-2	TGTGCCAGCAGGATAGGACAAACACCCGGGGGGCTGTTTTTT	CASRIGQTPGGLFF
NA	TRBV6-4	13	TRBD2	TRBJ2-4	TGTGCCCCTGCCGGGGGGGCCGGTTGCATTCAGTACTTC	CAPAGGAGCIQYF
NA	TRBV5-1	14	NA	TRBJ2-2	TGCGCCAGCAGCTTGGTACTTAACACCGGGGAGCTGTTTTTT	CASSLVLNTGELFF
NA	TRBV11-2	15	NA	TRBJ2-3	TGTGCCAGCAGCTTTGGGACTTGGGGCCCAGATACGCAGTATTTT	CASSFGTWGPDTQYF
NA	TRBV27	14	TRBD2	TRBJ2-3	TGTGCCACCAAACTAGCGGGGGGGCCAGATACGCAGTATTTT	CATKLAGGPDTQYF
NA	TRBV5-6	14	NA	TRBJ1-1	TGTGCCAGCAGCGAGACAGGTGGAAACACTGAAGCTTTCTTT	CASSETGGNTEAFF
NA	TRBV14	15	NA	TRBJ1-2	TGTGCCAGCAGCCTGGCGGGAGCCGAGGGCTATGGCTACACCTTC	CASSLAGAEGYGYTF
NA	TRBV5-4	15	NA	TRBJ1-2	TGTGCCAGCAGTCACATTTCGGGGGGGCTCTATGGCTACACCTTC	CASSHISGGLYGYTF
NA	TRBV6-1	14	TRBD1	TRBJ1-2	TGTGCCAGCACTGACCCAGGGGGTGTAAGCGGCTACACCTTC	CASTDPGGVSGYTF
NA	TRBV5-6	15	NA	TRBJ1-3	TGTGCCAGCAGCTTGCGGGCAGGGCCTGGAAACACCATATATTTT	CASSLRAGPGNTIYF
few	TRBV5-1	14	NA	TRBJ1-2	TGCGCCAGCAGCTCCACTAAACTACAGGGTGGCTACACCTTC	CASSSTKLQGGYTF
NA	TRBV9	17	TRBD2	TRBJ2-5	TGTGCCAGCAGCGTAGAAGGGAGGGCGGTATCCCAAGAGACCCAGTACTTC	CASSVEGRAVSQETQYF
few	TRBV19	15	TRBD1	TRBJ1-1	TGTGCCAGCCGGGGACAGGGGGCGGCGGGCACTGAAGCTTTCTTT	CASRGQGAAGTEAFF
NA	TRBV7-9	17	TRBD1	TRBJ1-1	TGTGCCAGCAGCTTGAAACCGGGACAGGGGAGTGACACTGAAGCTTTCTTT	CASSLKPGQGSDTEAFF
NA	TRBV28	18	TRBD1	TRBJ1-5	TGTGCCACCTTAGAACCGGGACAGGGGTTTTTGCGCAATCAGCCCCAGCATTTT	CATLEPGQGFLRNQPQHF